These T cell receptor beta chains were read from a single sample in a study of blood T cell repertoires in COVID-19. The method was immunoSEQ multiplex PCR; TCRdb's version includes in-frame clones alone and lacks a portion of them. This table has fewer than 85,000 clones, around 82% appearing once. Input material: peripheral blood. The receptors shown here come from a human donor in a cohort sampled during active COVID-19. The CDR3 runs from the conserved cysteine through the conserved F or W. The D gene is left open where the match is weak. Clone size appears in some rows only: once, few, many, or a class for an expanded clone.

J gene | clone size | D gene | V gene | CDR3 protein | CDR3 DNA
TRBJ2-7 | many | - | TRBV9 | CASSPSGLNIYEQYF | TGTGCCAGCAGCCCCAGCGGCCTCAACATCTACGAGCAGTACTTC
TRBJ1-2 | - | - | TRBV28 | CASSIQQGKVSGYTF | TGTGCCAGCAGTATCCAACAGGGAAAAGTGAGTGGCTACACCTTC
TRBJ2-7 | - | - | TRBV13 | CASSLGQGGVYEQYF | TGTGCCAGCAGCTTAGGCCAAGGAGGGGTCTACGAGCAGTACTTC
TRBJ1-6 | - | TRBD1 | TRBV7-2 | CASSGTGNNSPLHF | TGTGCCAGCAGCGGGACAGGCAATAATTCACCCCTCCACTTT
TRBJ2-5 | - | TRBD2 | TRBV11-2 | CASSITSSGPGTQYF | TGTGCCAGCAGCATAACCTCTAGCGGGCCGGGGACCCAGTACTTC
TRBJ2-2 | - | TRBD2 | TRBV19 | CATLVSSGATGELFF | TGTGCCACCCTAGTATCTAGCGGGGCCACCGGGGAGCTGTTTTTT
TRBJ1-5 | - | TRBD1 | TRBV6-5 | CASRSRGSQPQHF | TGTGCCAGCAGATCCAGGGGGAGTCAGCCCCAGCATTTT
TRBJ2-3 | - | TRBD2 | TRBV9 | CASSLAGGLGDTQYF | TGTGCCAGCAGCCTAGCGGGGGGGCTCGGAGATACGCAGTATTTT
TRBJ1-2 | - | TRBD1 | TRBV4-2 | CASSQKGQGKGGYTF | TGTGCCAGCAGCCAGAAGGGACAGGGGAAAGGTGGCTACACCTTC
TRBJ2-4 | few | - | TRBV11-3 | CASSPNQGPKNIQYF | TGTGCCAGCAGCCCCAACCAGGGGCCCAAAAACATTCAGTACTTC
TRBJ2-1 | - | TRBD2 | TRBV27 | CASSLLGGAPDNEQFF | TGTGCCAGCAGTTTATTGGGAGGGGCGCCGGACAATGAGCAGTTCTTC
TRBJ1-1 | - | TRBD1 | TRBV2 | CASSSGTVATEAFF | TGTGCCAGCAGCTCCGGGACAGTGGCCACTGAAGCTTTCTTT
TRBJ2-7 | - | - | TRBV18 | CASSPPRQFLRYEQYF | TGTGCCAGCTCACCACCAAGACAGTTTCTCCGCTACGAGCAGTACTTC
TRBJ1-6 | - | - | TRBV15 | CATSRDRQGYNSPLHF | TGTGCCACCAGCAGAGATCGGCAGGGCTATAATTCACCCCTCCACTTT
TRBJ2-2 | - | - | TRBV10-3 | CAISRTENTGELFF | TGTGCCATCAGCAGAACAGAGAACACCGGGGAGCTGTTTTTT
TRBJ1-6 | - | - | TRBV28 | CASSFTRGLAYNSPLHF | TGTGCCAGCAGTTTCACCCGGGGACTTGCCTATAATTCACCCCTCCACTTT
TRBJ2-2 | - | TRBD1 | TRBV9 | CASSVGQGNTGELFF | TGTGCCAGCAGCGTAGGACAGGGAAACACCGGGGAGCTGTTTTTT
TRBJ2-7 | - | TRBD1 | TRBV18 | CASSPPGTGGYEQYF | TGTGCCAGCTCACCACCTGGGACAGGGGGCTACGAGCAGTACTTC
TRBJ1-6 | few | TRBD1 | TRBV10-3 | CAIREGASYNSPLHF | TGTGCCATCCGCGAGGGGGCATCCTATAATTCACCCCTCCACTTT
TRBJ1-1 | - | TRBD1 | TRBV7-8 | CASSLRGTGNTEAFF | TGTGCCAGCAGCTTAAGGGGGACAGGGAACACTGAAGCTTTCTTT
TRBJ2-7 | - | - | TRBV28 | CASSGATPWEQYF | TGTGCCAGCAGTGGGGCCACGCCTTGGGAGCAGTACTTC
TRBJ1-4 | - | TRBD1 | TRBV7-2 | CASSVPGQGQKLFF | TGTGCCAGCAGCGTACCGGGACAGGGGCAAAAACTGTTTTTT
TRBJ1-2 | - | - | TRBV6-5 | CASSSQGRGDGYTF | TGTGCCAGCAGCTCCCAGGGGCGCGGCGATGGCTACACCTTC
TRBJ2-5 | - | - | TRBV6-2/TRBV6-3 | CASSDRGETQYF | TGTGCCAGCAGCGATCGGGGAGAGACCCAGTACTTC
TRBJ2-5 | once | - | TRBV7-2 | CASSQPRGTQYF | TGTGCCAGCAGCCAACCCCGGGGGACCCAGTACTTC
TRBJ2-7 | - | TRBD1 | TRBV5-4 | CASSLGGQGRDEQYF | TGTGCCAGCAGCTTGGGAGGACAGGGGAGGGACGAGCAGTACTTC
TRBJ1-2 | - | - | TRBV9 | CASSPYALTNYGYTF | TGTGCCAGCAGCCCCTACGCCTTAACTAACTATGGCTACACCTTC
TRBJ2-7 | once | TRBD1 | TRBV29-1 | CSVVTGFSYEQYF | TGCAGCGTCGTGACAGGGTTCTCCTACGAGCAGTACTTC
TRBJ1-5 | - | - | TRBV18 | CASSPGTGISNQPQHF | TGTGCCAGCTCACCAGGAACAGGGATCAGCAATCAGCCCCAGCATTTT
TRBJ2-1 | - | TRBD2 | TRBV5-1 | CASSLLAGLYNEQFF | TGCGCCAGCAGCTTACTAGCGGGGTTATACAATGAGCAGTTCTTC
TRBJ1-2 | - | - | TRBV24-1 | CATSFQGKGYGYTF | TGTGCCACCAGTTTTCAGGGGAAAGGCTATGGCTACACCTTC
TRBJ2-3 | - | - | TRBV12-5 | CASGSTGGADTQYF | TGTGCTAGTGGGTCCACAGGGGGGGCAGATACGCAGTATTTT
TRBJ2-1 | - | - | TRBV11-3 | CASSLGPLNEQFF | TGTGCCAGCAGCTTAGGGCCGCTCAATGAGCAGTTCTTC
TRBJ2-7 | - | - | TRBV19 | CASSAGLKYEQYF | TGTGCCAGTAGTGCGGGACTCAAATACGAGCAGTACTTC
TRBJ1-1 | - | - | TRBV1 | CTSSSKPGQGAFF | TGCACCAGCAGCTCAAAGCCGGGACAGGGGGCTTTCTTT
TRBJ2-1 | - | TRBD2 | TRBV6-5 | CASTPRGAYNEQFF | TGTGCCAGCACTCCGCGGGGGGCTTACAATGAGCAGTTCTTC
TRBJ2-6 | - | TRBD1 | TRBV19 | CASSAGTEYSGANVLTF | TGTGCCAGTAGCGCCGGGACAGAGTACTCTGGGGCCAACGTCCTGACTTTC
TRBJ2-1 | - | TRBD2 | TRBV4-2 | CASSQAFGLAGSTQVEDNEQFF | TGTGCCAGCAGCCAAGCTTTCGGACTAGCGGGTTCGACCCAGGTAGAGGACAATGAGCAGTTCTTC
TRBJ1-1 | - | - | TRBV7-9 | CASSLDSYTEAFF | TGTGCCAGCAGCCTAGACAGCTACACTGAAGCTTTCTTT
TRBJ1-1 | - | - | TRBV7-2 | CASSYRVNTEAFF | TGTGCCAGCAGTTACAGGGTAAACACTGAAGCTTTCTTT
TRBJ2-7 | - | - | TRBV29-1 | CSVRSAYEQYF | TGCAGCGTCCGCTCGGCCTACGAGCAGTACTTC
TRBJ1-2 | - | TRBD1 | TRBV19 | CASNPDRGRRGYTF | TGTGCCAGTAACCCGGACAGGGGGCGCAGGGGCTACACCTTC
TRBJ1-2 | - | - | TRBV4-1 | CASSQGLNYGYTF | TGCGCCAGCAGCCAGGGACTCAACTATGGCTACACCTTC
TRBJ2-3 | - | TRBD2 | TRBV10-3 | CAIRGSGGPADTQYF | TGTGCCATCAGGGGTTCGGGGGGGCCTGCAGATACGCAGTATTTT
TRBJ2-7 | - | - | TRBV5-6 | CASSIQRAGAYEQYF | TGTGCCAGCAGCATACAAAGGGCAGGGGCCTACGAGCAGTACTTC
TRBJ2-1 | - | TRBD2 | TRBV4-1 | CASSQASGGAREQFF | TGCGCCAGCAGCCAGGCCAGCGGGGGGGCCAGGGAGCAGTTCTTC
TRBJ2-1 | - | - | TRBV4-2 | CASSQLSRGINEQFF | TGTGCCAGCAGCCAACTAAGTCGGGGAATCAATGAGCAGTTCTTC
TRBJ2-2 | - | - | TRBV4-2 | CASSHEPRTNTGELFF | TGTGCCAGCAGCCATGAACCCCGAACTAACACCGGGGAGCTGTTTTTT
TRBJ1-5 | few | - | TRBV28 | CASRYSGGSNQPQHF | TGTGCCAGCAGGTACAGCGGGGGTAGCAATCAGCCCCAGCATTTT
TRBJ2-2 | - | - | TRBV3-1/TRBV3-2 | CASSQRNMREPNTGELFF | TGTGCCAGCAGCCAACGAAATATGCGGGAACCGAACACCGGGGAGCTGTTTTTT
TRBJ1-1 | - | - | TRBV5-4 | CASTPVLGRANTEAFF | TGTGCCAGCACCCCAGTTTTGGGCAGGGCGAACACTGAAGCTTTCTTT
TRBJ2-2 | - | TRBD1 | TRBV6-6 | CASSHPGGRHRGAVF | TGTGCCAGCAGCCACCCAGGGGGCCGACACCGGGGAGCTGTTTTT
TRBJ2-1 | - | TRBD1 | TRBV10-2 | CASSESERDRHNEQFF | TGCGCCAGCAGTGAGTCGGAGAGGGACAGGCACAATGAGCAGTTCTTC